These T cell receptor beta chains were read from a single sample in a study of graft-versus-host responses after intestinal transplantation. This table comes from immunoSEQ multiplex PCR, and its TCRdb copy is limited to in-frame clones, with some not included. The profile shows 30,000 to 40,000 clones, 75% to 90% of them singletons. The specimen was PBMCs, collected roughly 34 months after transplant. Source of these receptors: a human patient who received an intestinal transplant, so some T cells may come from the graft donor. CDR3s include the opening cysteine and the closing phenylalanine or tryptophan. Fields, in order: J gene, clone size, V gene, D gene, CDR3 DNA, CDR3 protein. A D gene is named only where the DNA matches it firmly. Clone sizes are given selectively: once, few, many, or a class where the clone is expanded.

>TRBJ2-7|NA|TRBV5-5|TRBD1
TGTGCCAGCACCACAGGGGAGAAGTACGAGCAGTACTTC
CASTTGEKYEQYF
>TRBJ1-5|NA|TRBV5-8|NA
TGTGCCAGTAGCTTGGGCCTCAACACTTATAGCAATCAGCCCCAGCATTTT
CASSLGLNTYSNQPQHF
>TRBJ2-7|NA|TRBV7-2|NA
TGTGCCAGCAGCCCTCGGGGAGGCAGATACTACGAGCAGTACTTC
CASSPRGGRYYEQYF
>TRBJ2-1|NA|TRBV29-1|NA
TGCAGCGTTGGCCGCTATGGACTACTGGTCAATGAGCAGTTCTTC
CSVGRYGLLVNEQFF
>TRBJ2-1|NA|TRBV7-9|NA
TGTGCCAGCAGCTTAGAAGTGGACGAACGGGGTCCTTCCTACAATGAGCAGTTCTTC
CASSLEVDERGPSYNEQFF
>TRBJ1-1|NA|TRBV5-5|NA
TGTGCCAGCAGCCTTGATTGGGGGTTAGGGAACACTGAAGCTTTCTTT
CASSLDWGLGNTEAFF
>TRBJ2-7|NA|TRBV5-1|TRBD1
TGCGCCAGCAGCTGGGGACAGGGCCTATCCCACTACGAGCAGTACTTC
CASSWGQGLSHYEQYF
>TRBJ2-1|NA|TRBV6-4|NA
TGTGCCAGCAGTGACTCGAGTCGGGGATCCTACAATGAGCAGTTCTTC
CASSDSSRGSYNEQFF
>TRBJ2-6|few|TRBV6-4|NA
TGTGCCAGCAGTGACTCGAGCTCTGGGGCCAACGTCCTGACTTTC
CASSDSSSGANVLTF
>TRBJ2-5|NA|TRBV10-3|NA
TGTGCCATCAGTGACCAGGAGGTCCAAGAGACCCAGTACTTC
CAISDQEVQETQYF
>TRBJ2-5|NA|TRBV30|NA
TGTGCCTGGAGTAGGTCTCGGGAGACCCAGTACTTC
CAWSRSRETQYF
>TRBJ2-5|NA|TRBV4-1|NA
TGCGCCAGCAGCCGCAACCTGGGAAACCAAGAGACCCAGTACTTC
CASSRNLGNQETQYF
>TRBJ2-2|few|TRBV11-2|NA
TGTGCCAGCAGCCCCAACTCCAACACCGGGGAGCTGTTTTTT
CASSPNSNTGELFF
>TRBJ1-6|NA|TRBV5-1|NA
TGCGCCAGCAGCTTGGCCCAGGGGAGCAATTCACCCCTCCACTTT
CASSLAQGSNSPLHF
>TRBJ2-1|once|TRBV5-6|TRBD2
TGTGCCAGCAGCGTAGTAGGCGGGAGACCCCATGAGCAGTTCTTC
CASSVVGGRPHEQFF
>TRBJ2-2|NA|TRBV7-3|TRBD1
TGTGCCAGCAGCTCCGGGACAGGGGGCAGCGGGGAGCTGTTTTTT
CASSSGTGGSGELFF
>TRBJ1-3|NA|TRBV5-4|NA
TGTGCCAGCAGCCAAGGCCTGACAGGAAACACCATATATTTT
CASSQGLTGNTIYF
>TRBJ2-7|NA|TRBV19|TRBD2
TGTGCCAGTAGCCGTCATAGCGGGGGGTCCTCCTACGAGCAGTACTTC
CASSRHSGGSSYEQYF
>TRBJ2-3|NA|TRBV7-8|NA
TGTGCCAGCAGCCCCTTCGGCGGCACAGATACGCAGTATTTT
CASSPFGGTDTQYF
>TRBJ2-2|NA|TRBV6-1|TRBD1
TGTGCCAGCAGTCCCCGGGACAGGGAGGCCGGGGAGCTGTTTTTT
CASSPRDREAGELFF
>TRBJ2-1|NA|TRBV7-3|TRBD1
TGTGCCAGCAGCTTAAGGGGCGTTGGGACAGCTTACAATGAGCAGTTCTTC
CASSLRGVGTAYNEQFF